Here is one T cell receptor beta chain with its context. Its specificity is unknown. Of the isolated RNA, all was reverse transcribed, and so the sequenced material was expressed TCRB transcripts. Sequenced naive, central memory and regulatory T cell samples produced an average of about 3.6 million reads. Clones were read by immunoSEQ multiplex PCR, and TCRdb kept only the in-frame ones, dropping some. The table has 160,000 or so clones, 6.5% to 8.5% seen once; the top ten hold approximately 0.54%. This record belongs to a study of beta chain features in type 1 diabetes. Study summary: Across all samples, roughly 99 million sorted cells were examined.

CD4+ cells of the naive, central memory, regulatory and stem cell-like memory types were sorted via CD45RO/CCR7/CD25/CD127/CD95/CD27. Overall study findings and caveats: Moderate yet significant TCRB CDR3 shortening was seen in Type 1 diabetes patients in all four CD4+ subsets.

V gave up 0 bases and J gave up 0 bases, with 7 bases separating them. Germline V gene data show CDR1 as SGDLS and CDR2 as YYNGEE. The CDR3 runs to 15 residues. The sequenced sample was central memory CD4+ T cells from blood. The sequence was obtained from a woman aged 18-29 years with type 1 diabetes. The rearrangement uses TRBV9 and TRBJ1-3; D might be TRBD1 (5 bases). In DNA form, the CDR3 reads TGTGCCAGCAGCGTAGGAAGGGGCTCTGGAAACACCATATATTTT. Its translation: CASSVGRGSGNTIYF.